This T cell receptor beta chain was found in a study of blood T cell repertoires in COVID-19 (dated by TCRdb to the early 2020s). For context, the study as a whole: Samples covering the acute and convalescent phases of COVID-19 were provided by collaborators in the United States, Italy and Spain. The prospective study material was composed of cDNA or gDNA derived from T cells, B-cell-depleted T cells, or PBMCs. Deeply sampled blood TCRbeta repertoires from subjects exposed to, actively infected with, or recovered from COVID-19 were included in the dataset. The repertoires were released in a freely available public database intended as a resource for research on the immune response to SARS-CoV-2. Samples were obtained from the ongoing ImmuneRACE study (first 160 participants) and from over 1,000 subjects provided by 6 global collaborators. A de-identified subject ID, COVID-19 status, age in years and sex were almost always included in the sample metadata. Where available, HLA class I and class II types were taken from metadata supplied by the sample provider and were not determined by assay-based typing. Overall results and qualifications from the work: The amount of clinical and demographic metadata varied by source and participant and was provided uncurated.

Trimming removed 2 bases from V and 5 bases from J, leaving 14 bases between the germline ends. CDR1 and CDR2, per the germline V gene, are MNHEY and SVGAGI. Its CDR3 holds 15 amino acids, cysteine through phenylalanine. Left in the record is the CDR3 DNA by itself, 45 bases read in frame from the first base. Notes on this clone: Its antigen is unknown. Nothing much larger sits one base from this clone, and base qualities are not available.

Participants in the prospective study were enrolled through a virtual design, were aged about 18 to 90 years, and lived in 24 United States geographic areas. In the prospective study, cohorts were assigned on the basis of participant-reported clinical history obtained from a screening survey and a study questionnaire. For ImmuneRACE Cohort 3, a participant was defined as recovered based on two consecutive negative NP/OP PCR tests, clearance by a healthcare professional, or resolution of symptoms. Mobile phlebotomists in the prospective study collected whole blood, serum and a nasopharyngeal or oropharyngeal swab from every participant. Participants in the prospective study had the option to provide additional blood draws and questionnaires over a roughly 2-month period. Prospective study blood samples were shipped either frozen or at room temperature before DNA extraction. The immunoSEQ Assay, a bias-controlled multiplex PCR, was used to amplify TCRbeta CDR3 regions from genomic DNA. Turning to the authors' computational methods: The number of nucleated cells in each sample was estimated by amplification of reference gene primers within the assay. Sequence reads were collapsed and filtered to measure the absolute abundance of every unique TCRbeta CDR3 rearrangement. For each sample, productive Simpson clonality was calculated by taking the square root of Simpson's diversity index across productive rearrangements. Held by TCRdb, this immuneACCESS table contains in-frame sequences only and omits some clones. Under half of the omission traces to an unresolved V gene where checked; the cause of the rest is unknown. The V and J calls and the clone size are those of that table, but D and trimming were determined from the DNA. This sample lists 210,000 or so clones; 84% were detected once. Of the sample, roughly 1.8% falls within the top ten clones.

The rearrangement joined TRBV6-5 to TRBJ2-3; the D gene cannot be named for sure. The source material was PBMCs or T cells enriched from blood (not recorded which). The TCR comes from a man aged 55 to 69 who had recovered from COVID-19. Here the CDR3 is given as CASSYLSPIVDTQYF. The nucleotide sequence is given as TGTGCCAGCAGTTACCTCTCCCCTATTGTAGATACGCAGTATTTT.